The entry below describes one T cell receptor beta chain. What this receptor recognizes is not known. No clone much larger than this one lies a single base away; base qualities are absent. This entry comes from a study of blood T cell repertoires in COVID-19 (dated by TCRdb to about 2020). Looking at the study overall: Samples from collaborators originated in the United States, Italy and Spain and spanned both the acute and convalescent phases of COVID-19. Where available, HLA class I and class II types were taken from metadata supplied by the sample provider and were not determined by assay-based typing. The prospective study material was composed of cDNA or gDNA derived from T cells, B-cell-depleted T cells, or PBMCs. The samples were drawn from two sources: the first 160 participants of the ongoing ImmuneRACE study, and 1,000 to 1,500 subjects contributed by 6 global collaborators. The dataset comprised deeply sampled blood TCRbeta repertoires from subjects exposed to, actively infected with, or recovered from COVID-19. The repertoires were released in a freely available public database meant as a resource for research on the immune response to SARS-CoV-2. The sample metadata nearly always contained a de-identified subject ID, COVID-19 status, age in years and sex. General conclusions and limits of the study: How much clinical and demographic metadata was included differed by source and by participant, and the metadata was provided uncurated.

TCRbeta CDR3 regions were amplified from genomic DNA by means of the immunoSEQ Assay, a bias-controlled multiplex PCR. The authors' analysis ran thus. The number of nucleated cells in each sample was estimated from the amplification of reference gene primers within the assay. To quantify the absolute abundance of each unique TCRbeta CDR3 rearrangement, sequence reads were collapsed and filtered. Productive Simpson clonality was computed per sample as the square root of Simpson's diversity index over productive rearrangements. This is the immuneACCESS table as TCRdb keeps it, with only in-frame sequences that have V and J called. A part of the clones is gone; compared with another copy, unresolved V genes explain less than half, and the rest is unexplained. That table is the source of V, J and clone size, and D and trimming were worked out from the DNA. The sample includes hundreds of thousands of clones, with 65% to 90% observed a single time. The ten top clones hold nearly 4.5% of the sample.

Each collaborating institution followed its own protocols to collect whole blood in K2EDTA tubes. For TCRbeta analysis, collaborators shipped samples as frozen whole blood, isolated PBMCs, or DNA extracted from either of those sample types. The CDR3 holds 12 amino acids from the cysteine to the phenylalanine. Just CDR3 DNA is preserved here, 36 bases in frame from base 1. The germline V gene encodes CDR1 MNHEY and CDR2 SVGEGT. The junction shows trimming of 0 bases on V and 4 bases on J, plus 4 bases between the germline ends. The TCR comes from a man aged 50 to 60 with acute or convalescent COVID-19. Sequenced material: peripheral blood. The V and J segments used are TRBV6-2 or TRBV6-3 and TRBJ2-7; too little of a D gene remains to name it. The CDR3 corresponds to CASSYSRYEQYF. The nucleotides read TGTGCCAGCAGTTACTCGAGGTACGAGCAGTACTTC.